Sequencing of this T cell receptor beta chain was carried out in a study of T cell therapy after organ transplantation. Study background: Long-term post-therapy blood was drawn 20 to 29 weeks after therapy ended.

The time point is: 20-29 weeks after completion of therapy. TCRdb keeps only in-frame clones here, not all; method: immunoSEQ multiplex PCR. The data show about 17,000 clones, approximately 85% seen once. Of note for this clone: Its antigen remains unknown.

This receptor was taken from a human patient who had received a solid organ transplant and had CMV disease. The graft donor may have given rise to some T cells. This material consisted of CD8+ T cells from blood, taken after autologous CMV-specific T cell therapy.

The CDR3 coding sequence is TGTGCCAGCAGCTTGATAGGGAGTAGCGACGAGCAGTACTTC. Residues: CASSLIGSSDEQYF. V is TRBV11-2 and J is TRBJ2-7; perhaps TRBD2 as D (5 bases). Germline values: CDR1 SGHAT, CDR2 FQNNGV. The V and J ends lost 3 bases and 5 bases respectively, with 14 bases between them. There are 14 residues in the CDR3.